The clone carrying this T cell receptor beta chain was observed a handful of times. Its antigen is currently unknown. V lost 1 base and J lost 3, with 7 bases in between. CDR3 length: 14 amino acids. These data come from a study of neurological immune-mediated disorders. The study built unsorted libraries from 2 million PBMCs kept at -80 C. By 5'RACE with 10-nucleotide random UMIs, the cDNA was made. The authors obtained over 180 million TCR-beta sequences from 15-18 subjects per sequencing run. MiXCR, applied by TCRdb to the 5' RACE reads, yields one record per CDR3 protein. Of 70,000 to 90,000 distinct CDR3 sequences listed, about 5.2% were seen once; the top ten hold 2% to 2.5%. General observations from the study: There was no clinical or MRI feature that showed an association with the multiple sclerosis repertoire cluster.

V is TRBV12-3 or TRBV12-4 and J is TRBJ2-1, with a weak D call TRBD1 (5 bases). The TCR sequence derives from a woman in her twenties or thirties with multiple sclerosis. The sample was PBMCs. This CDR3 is CASSLVQGYNEQFF. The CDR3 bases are TGTGCCAGCAGTTTAGTCCAGGGCTACAATGAGCAGTTCTTC.